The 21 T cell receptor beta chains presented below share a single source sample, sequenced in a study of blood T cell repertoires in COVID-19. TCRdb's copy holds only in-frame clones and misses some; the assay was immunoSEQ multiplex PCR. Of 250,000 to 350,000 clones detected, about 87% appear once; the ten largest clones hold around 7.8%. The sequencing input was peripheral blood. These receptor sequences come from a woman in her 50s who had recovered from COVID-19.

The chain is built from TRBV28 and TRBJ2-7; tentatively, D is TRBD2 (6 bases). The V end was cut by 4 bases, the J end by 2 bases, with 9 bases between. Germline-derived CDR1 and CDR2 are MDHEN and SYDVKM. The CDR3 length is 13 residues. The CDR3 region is CASSWAGTYEQYF. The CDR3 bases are TGTGCCAGCAGTTGGGCGGGGACCTACGAGCAGTACTTC.

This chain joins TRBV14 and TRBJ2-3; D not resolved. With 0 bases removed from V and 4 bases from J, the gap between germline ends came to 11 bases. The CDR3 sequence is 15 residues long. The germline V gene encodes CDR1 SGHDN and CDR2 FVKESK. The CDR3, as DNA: TGTGCCAGCAGCCAAGAACCACTCCGCGCAGATACGCAGTATTTT. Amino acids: CASSQEPLRADTQYF. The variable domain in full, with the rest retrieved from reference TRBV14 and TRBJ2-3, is EAGVTQFPSHSVIEKGQTVTLRCDPISGHDNLYWYRRVMGKEIKFLLHFVKESKQDESGMPNNRFLAERTGGTYSTLKVQPAELEDSGVYFCASSQEPLRADTQYFGPGTRLTVL.

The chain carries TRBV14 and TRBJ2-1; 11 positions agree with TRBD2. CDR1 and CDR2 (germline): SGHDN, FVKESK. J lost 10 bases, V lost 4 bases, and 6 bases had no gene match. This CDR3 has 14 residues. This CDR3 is CASSPIAGGREQFF. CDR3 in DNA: TGTGCCAGCAGCCCAATAGCGGGAGGGCGAGAGCAGTTCTTC.

CDR3 residues: CASSRTSGRANEQFF. The CDR3 DNA sequence: TGTGCCAGCAGCCGGACTAGCGGGAGGGCCAATGAGCAGTTCTTC. The V gene is TRBV7-3, the J gene TRBJ2-1, with TRBD2 matching over 15 bases. Germline V gives CDR1 SGHTA, CDR2 FQGTGA. The CDR3 has 15 amino acids. The V gene end was trimmed by 5 bases and the J gene end by 6 bases; junction bases not matched to a gene: 2. Full variable domain (missing parts from reference TRBV7-3 and TRBJ2-1): GAGVSQTPSNKVTEKGKYVELRCDPISGHTALYWYRQSLGQGPEFLIYFQGTGAADDSGLPNDRFFAVRPEGSVSTLKIQRTERGDSAVYLCASSRTSGRANEQFFGPGTRLTVL.

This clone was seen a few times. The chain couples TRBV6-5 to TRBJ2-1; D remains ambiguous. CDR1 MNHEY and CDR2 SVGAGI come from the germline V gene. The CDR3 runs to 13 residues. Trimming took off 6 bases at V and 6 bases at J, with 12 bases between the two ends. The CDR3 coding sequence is TGTGCCAGCAGCGAGACCCGGGTCAATGAGCAGTTCTTC. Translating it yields CASSETRVNEQFF.

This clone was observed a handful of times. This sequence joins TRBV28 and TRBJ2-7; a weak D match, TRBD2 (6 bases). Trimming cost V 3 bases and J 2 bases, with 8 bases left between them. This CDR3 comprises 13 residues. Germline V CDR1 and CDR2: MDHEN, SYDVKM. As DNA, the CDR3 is TGTGCCAGCAGTTTCGCGGGAACCTACGAGCAGTACTTC. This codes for CASSFAGTYEQYF.

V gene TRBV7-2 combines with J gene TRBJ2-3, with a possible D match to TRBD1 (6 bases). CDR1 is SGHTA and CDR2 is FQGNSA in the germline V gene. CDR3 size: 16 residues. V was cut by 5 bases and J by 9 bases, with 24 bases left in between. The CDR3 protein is CASSTRAGDLAGTQYF. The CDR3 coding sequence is TGTGCCAGCAGCACACGGGCAGGGGACCTCGCAGGGACGCAGTATTTT.

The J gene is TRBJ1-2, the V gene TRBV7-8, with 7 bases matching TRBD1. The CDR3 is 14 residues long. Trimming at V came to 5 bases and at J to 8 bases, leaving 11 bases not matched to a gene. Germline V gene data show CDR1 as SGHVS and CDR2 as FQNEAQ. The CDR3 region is CASSHRQGLEGYTF. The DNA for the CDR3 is TGTGCCAGCAGCCACCGACAGGGTTTAGAAGGCTACACCTTC.

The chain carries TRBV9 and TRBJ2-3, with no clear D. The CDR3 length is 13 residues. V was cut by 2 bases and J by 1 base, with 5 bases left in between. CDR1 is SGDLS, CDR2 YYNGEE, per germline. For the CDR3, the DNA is TGTGCCAGCAGCGTGTCAGGCACAGATACGCAGTATTTT. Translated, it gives CASSVSGTDTQYF.

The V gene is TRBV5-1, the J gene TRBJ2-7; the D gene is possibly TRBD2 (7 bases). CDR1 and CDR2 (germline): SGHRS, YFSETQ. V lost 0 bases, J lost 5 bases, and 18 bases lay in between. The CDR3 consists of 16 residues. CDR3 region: CASSLDLGGVIDEQYF. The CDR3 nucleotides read TGCGCCAGCAGCTTGGACCTAGGGGGGGTGATTGACGAGCAGTACTTC.

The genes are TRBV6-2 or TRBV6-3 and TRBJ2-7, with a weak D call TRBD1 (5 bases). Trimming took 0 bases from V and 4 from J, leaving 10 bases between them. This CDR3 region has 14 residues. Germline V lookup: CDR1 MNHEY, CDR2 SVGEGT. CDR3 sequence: CASSYSQGPYEQYF. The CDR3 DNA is TGTGCCAGCAGTTACTCCCAGGGCCCATACGAGCAGTACTTC.

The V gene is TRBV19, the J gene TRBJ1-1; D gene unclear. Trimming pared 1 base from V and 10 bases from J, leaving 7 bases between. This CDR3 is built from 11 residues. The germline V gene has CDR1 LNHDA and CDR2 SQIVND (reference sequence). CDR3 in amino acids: CASSIGSGAFF. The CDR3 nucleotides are TGTGCCAGTAGTATAGGGAGCGGAGCTTTCTTT.

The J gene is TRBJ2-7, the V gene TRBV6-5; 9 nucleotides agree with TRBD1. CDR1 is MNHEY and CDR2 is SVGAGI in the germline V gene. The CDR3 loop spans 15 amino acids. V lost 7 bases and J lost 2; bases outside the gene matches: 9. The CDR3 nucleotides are TGTGCCAGCACCCGCCGGGACAGGGCACCCTACGAGCAGTACTTC. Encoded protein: CASTRRDRAPYEQYF.

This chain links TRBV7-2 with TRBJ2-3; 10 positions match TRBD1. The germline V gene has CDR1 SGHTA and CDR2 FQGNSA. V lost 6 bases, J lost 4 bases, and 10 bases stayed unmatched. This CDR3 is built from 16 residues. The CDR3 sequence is CASRAGTGETPDTQYF. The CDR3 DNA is TGTGCCAGCAGGGCGGGGACAGGGGAAACTCCAGATACGCAGTATTTT.

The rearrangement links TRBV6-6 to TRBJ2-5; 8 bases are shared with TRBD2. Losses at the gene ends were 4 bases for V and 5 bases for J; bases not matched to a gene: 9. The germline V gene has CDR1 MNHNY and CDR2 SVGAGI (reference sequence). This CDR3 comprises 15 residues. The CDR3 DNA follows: TGTGCCAGCAGTTTCCGTAGCGGGATTGGGGAGACCCAGTACTTC. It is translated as CASSFRSGIGETQYF.

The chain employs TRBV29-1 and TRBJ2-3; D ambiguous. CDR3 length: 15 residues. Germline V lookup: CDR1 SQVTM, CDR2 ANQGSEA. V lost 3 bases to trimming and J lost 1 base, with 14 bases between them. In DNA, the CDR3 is TGCAGCGTTGAGGGTTGGGTTCGGGGCACAGATACGCAGTATTTT. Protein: CSVEGWVRGTDTQYF.

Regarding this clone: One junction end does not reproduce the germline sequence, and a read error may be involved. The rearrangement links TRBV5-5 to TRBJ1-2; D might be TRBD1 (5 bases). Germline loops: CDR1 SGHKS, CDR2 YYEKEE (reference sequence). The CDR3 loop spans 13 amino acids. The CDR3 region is CASSLVGTLSGPF. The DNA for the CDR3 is TGTGCCAGCAGCTTGGTGGGGACTCTGAGCGGCCCCTTC.

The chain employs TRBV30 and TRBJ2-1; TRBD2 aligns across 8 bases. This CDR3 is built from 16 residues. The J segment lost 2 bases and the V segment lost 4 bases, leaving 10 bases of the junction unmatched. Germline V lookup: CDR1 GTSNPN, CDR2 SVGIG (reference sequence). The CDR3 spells CAWNAVSGRPYNEQFF. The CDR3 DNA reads TGTGCCTGGAACGCTGTCAGCGGGAGACCCTACAATGAGCAGTTCTTC.

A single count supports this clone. In nucleotides, the CDR3 is TGCGCCAGCAGCCAAGATCCCGCGGTACGGGGAAGCAATCAGCCCCAGCATTTT. As protein: CASSQDPAVRGSNQPQHF. This chain joins TRBV4-1 and TRBJ1-5; unclear D gene. Germline V gene lookup returns CDR1 MGHRA and CDR2 YSYEKL. With 0 bases removed from V and 1 base from J, the gap between germline ends came to 16 bases. CDR3 size: 18 residues.

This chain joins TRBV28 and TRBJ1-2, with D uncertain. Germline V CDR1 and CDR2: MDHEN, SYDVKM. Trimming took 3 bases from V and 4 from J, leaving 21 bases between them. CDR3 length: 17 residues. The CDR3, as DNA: TGTGCCAGCAGTTTTTTGAAATCCTCCTTCCCGGGCTATGGCTACACCTTC. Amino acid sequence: CASSFLKSSFPGYGYTF.

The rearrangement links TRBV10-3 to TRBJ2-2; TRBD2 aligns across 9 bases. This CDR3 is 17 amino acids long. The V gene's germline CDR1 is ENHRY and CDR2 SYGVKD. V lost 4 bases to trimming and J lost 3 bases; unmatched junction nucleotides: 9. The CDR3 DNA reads TGTGCCATCAGTGTAGCGTCGGCGGGAGGGGACACCGGGGAGCTGTTTTTT. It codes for CAISVASAGGDTGELFF.